This T cell receptor (beta chain) was recorded in a study of T cells in Graves' hyperthyroidism and ophthalmopathy. Uncontrolled infections, other autoimmune diseases, pregnancy or lactation led to exclusion of patients. Any symptoms of ophthalmopathy came after the first hyperthyroidism diagnosis, from which the blood sample dates. This sample holds PBMCs from 9.5 to 10 ml fresh peripheral blood. Findings and limits, study-wide: Most thyroid clonotypes expanded above 0.001 were also detected in blood.

This CDR3 has 14 residues. Germline assignment: CDR1 SGHVS and CDR2 FQNEAQ. Trimming took off 2 bases at V and 0 bases at J, with 8 bases between the two ends. A remark on this clonotype: Its antigen is undetermined.

Amplification yielded TCR beta CDR3 regions, with RNA transcripts as the source. A first-round RT-PCR of the TCR CDR3 used the HTBI primer set. TCRdb used MiXCR to reprocess the multiplex PCR reads, holding one entry per CDR3 protein. The sample carries hundreds of thousands of distinct CDR3 sequences, 18% recorded once. Sequencing used blood. The gene calls are TRBV7-8 and TRBJ2-7, with D uncertain. This receptor was identified in a woman aged 50 to 65 with Graves' hyperthyroidism that later progressed to Graves' ophthalmopathy. CDR3 in DNA: TGTGCCAGCAGCTTATTTGGTTACTCCTACGAGCAGTACTTC. Protein product: CASSLFGYSYEQYF.